The source of this TCR beta chain is a study of shared clonotypes between healthy human individuals. General observations from the study: Clonotype sharing among donors was expected to depend on sequencing depth. Naive CD4 clonotype sharing across a handful of donors was about 5%.

Libraries were prepared by immunoSEQ multiplex PCR; TCRdb keeps only in-frame clonotypes and omits some of them. The sample shows roughly 2.5 million clones, around nine tenths of them seen only once. A note on this clone: The antigen remains undetermined.

The CDR3 spans 15 residues. The germline V gene encodes CDR1 SGHTA and CDR2 FQGTGA. The ends lost 2 bases at V and 9 bases at J; junction bases unmatched: 6. This chain connects TRBV7-3 to TRBJ2-1; 11 nucleotides agree with TRBD2. Source material: naive CD4+ T cells sorted from blood. As to subset: CD45RA+ positively selected. This TCR was sampled from a man younger than 30 in good health. This chain's CDR3 is CASSLSATSGVEQFF. CDR3 in DNA: TGTGCCAGCAGCTTATCCGCGACTAGCGGGGTTGAGCAGTTCTTC.